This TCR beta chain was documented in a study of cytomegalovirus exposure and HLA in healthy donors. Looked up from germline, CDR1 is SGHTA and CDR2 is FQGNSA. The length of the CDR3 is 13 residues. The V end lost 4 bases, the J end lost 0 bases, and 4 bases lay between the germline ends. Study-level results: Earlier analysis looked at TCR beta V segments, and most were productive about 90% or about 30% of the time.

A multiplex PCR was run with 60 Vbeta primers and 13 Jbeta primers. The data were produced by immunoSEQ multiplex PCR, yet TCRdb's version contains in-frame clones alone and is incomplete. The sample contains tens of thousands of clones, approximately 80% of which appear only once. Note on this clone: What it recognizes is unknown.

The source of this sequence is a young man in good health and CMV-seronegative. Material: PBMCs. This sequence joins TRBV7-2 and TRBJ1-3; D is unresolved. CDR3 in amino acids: CASSSNSGNTIYF. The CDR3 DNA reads TGTGCCAGCAGCTCTAACTCTGGAAACACCATATATTTT.